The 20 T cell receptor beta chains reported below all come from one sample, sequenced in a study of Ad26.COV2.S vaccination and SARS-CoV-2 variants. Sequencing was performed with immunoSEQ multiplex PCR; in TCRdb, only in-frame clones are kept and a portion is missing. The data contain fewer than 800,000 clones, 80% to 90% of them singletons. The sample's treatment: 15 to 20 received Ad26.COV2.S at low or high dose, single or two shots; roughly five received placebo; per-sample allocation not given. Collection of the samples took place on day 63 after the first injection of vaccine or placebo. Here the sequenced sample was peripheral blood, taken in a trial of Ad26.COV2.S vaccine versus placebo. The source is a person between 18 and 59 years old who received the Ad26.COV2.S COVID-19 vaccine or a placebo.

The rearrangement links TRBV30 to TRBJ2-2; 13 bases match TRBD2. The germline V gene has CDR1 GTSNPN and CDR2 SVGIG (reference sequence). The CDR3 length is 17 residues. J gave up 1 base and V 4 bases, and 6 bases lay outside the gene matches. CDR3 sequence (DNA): TGTGCCTGGATGGGACTAGCGGGGAGTCTGAACACCGGGGAGCTGTTTTTT. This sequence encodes CAWMGLAGSLNTGELFF. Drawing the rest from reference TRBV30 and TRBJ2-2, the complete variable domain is SQTIHQWPATLVQPVGSPLSLECTVEGTSNPNLYWYRQAAGRGLQLLFYSVGIGQISSEVPQNLSASRPQDRQFILSSKKLLLSDSGFYLCAWMGLAGSLNTGELFFGEGSRLTVL.

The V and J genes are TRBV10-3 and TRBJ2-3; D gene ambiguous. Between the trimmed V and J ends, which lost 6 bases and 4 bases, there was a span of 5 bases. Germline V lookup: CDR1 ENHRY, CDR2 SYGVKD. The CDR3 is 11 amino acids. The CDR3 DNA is TGTGCCATCAGGCAAGCAGATACGCAGTATTTT. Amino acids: CAIRQADTQYF.

CDR3 sequence: CASGWQGANTGELFF. DNA of the CDR3: TGTGCCAGTGGGTGGCAGGGGGCGAACACCGGGGAGCTGTTTTTT. The chain uses TRBV19 and TRBJ2-2, with 7 bases fitting TRBD1. V lost 8 bases to trimming and J lost 0 bases; unmatched junction nucleotides: 6. The CDR3 contains 15 residues. Germline V gives CDR1 LNHDA, CDR2 SQIVND (reference sequence).

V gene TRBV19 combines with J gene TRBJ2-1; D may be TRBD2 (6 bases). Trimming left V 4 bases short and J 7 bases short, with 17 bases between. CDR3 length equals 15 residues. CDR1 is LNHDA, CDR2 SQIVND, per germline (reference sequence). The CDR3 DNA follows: TGTGCCAGTAGTAACCGAGAACTAGCCGGGAATGAGCAGTTCTTC. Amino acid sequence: CASSNRELAGNEQFF.

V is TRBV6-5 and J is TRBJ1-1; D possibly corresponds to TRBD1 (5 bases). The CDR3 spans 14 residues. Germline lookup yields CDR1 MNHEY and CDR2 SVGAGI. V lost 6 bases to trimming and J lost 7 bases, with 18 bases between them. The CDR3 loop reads CASRVGGKGVEAFF. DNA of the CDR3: TGTGCCAGCAGGGTGGGTGGCAAAGGGGTTGAAGCTTTCTTT.

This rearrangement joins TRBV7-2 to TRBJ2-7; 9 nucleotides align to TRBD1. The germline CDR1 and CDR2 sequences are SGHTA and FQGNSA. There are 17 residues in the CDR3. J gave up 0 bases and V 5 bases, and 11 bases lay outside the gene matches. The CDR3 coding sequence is TGTGCCAGCAGCCCCGGGACAGGGCGAGTTGGCTCCTACGAGCAGTACTTC. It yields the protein CASSPGTGRVGSYEQYF.

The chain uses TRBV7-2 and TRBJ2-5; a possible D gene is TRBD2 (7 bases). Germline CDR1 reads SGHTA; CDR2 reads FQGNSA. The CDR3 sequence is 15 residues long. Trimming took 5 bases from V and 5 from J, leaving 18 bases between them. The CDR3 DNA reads TGTGCCAGCAGCCCGAGCGGGACACCTCGGGAGACCCAGTACTTC. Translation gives CASSPSGTPRETQYF.

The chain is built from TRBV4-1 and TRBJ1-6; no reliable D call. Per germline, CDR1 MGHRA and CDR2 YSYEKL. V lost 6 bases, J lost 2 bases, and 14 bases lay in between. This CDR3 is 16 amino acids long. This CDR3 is CASSLIPGPYNSPLHF. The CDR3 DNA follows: TGCGCCAGCAGTCTGATACCAGGCCCCTATAATTCACCCCTCCACTTT.

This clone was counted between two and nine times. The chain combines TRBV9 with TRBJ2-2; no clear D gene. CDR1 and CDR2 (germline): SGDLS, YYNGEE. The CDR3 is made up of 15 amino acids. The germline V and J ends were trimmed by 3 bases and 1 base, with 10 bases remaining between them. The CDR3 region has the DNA TGTGCCAGCAGCGGGCCTGGGGTGAACACCGGGGAGCTGTTTTTT. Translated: CASSGPGVNTGELFF. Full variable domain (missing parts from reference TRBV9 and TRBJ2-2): DSGVTQTPKHLITATGQRVTLRCSPRSGDLSVYWYQQSLDQGLQFLIQYYNGEERAKGNILERFSAQQFPDLHSELNLSSLELGDSALYFCASSGPGVNTGELFFGEGSRLTVL.

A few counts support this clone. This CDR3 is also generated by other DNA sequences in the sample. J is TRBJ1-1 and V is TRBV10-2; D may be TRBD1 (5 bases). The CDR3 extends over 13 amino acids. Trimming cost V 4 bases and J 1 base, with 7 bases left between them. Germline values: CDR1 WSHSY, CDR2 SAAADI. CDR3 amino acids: CASSGRGNTEAFF. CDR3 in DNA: TGCGCCAGCAGTGGGAGGGGGAACACTGAAGCTTTCTTT.

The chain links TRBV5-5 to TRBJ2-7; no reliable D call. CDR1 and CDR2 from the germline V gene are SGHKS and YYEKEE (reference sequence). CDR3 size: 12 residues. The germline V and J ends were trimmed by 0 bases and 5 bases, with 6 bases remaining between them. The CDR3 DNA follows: TGTGCCAGCAGCTTGGTACAAGACGAGCAGTACTTC. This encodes CASSLVQDEQYF.

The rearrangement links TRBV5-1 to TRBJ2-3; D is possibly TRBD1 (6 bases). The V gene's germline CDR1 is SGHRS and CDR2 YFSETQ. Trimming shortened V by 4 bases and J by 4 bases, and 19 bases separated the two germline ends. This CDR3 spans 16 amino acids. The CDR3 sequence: CASSKSTGIVADTQYF. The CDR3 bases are TGCGCCAGCAGCAAATCCACAGGGATTGTGGCAGATACGCAGTATTTT.

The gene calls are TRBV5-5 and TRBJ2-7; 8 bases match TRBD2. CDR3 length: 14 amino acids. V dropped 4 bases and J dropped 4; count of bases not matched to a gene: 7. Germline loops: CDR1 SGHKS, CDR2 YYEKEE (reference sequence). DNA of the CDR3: TGTGCCAGCAGCGGGGGACTAGTACCGTACGAGCAGTACTTC. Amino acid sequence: CASSGGLVPYEQYF.

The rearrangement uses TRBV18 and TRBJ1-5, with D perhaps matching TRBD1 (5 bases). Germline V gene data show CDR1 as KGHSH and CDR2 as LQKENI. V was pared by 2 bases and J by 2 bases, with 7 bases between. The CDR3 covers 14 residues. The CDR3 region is CASSPAQGNQPQHF. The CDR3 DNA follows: TGTGCCAGCTCACCAGCACAGGGCAATCAGCCCCAGCATTTT.

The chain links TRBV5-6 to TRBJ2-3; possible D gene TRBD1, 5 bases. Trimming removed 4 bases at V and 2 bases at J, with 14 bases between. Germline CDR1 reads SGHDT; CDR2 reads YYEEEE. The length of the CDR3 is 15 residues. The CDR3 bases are TGTGCCAGCAGCGCCGGGCGACAGTACACAGATACGCAGTATTTT. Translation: CASSAGRQYTDTQYF. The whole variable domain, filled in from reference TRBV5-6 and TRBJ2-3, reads DAGVTQSPTHLIKTRGQQVTLRCSPKSGHDTVSWYQQALGQGPQFIFQYYEEEERQRGNFPDRFSGHQFPNYSSELNVNALLLGDSALYLCASSAGRQYTDTQYFGPGTRLTVL.

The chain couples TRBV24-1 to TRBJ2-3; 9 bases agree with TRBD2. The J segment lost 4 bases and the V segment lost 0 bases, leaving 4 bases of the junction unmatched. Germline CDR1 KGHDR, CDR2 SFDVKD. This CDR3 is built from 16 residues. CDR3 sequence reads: CATSDLWREGSDTQYF. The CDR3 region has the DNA TGTGCCACCAGTGATTTGTGGCGGGAGGGATCAGATACGCAGTATTTT.

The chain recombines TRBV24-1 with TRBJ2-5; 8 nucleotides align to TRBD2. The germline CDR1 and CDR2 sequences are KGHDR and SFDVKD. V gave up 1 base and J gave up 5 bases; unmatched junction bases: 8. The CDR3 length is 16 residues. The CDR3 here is CATSDLGAGAAETQYF. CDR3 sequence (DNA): TGTGCCACCAGTGATTTAGGAGCGGGAGCCGCGGAGACCCAGTACTTC.

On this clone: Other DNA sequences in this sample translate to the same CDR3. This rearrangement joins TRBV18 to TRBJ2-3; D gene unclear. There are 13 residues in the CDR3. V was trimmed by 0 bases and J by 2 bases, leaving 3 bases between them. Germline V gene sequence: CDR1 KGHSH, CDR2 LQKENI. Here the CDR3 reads CASSPPSTDTQYF. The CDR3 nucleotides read TGTGCCAGCTCACCACCGTCCACAGATACGCAGTATTTT.

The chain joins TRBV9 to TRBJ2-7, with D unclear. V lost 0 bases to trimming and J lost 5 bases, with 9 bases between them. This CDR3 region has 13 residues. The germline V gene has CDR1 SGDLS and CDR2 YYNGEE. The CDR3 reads CASSVDSPNEQYF. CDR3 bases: TGTGCCAGCAGCGTAGATAGCCCCAACGAGCAGTACTTC.

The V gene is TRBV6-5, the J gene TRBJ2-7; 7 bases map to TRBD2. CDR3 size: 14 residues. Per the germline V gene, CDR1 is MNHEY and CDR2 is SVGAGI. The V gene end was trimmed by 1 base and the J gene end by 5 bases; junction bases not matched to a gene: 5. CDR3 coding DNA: TGTGCCAGCAGTTACTTCGCGGGAGCGGACGAGCAGTACTTC. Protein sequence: CASSYFAGADEQYF.